This T cell receptor beta chain was identified during a study of blood T cells in healthy people across ages. Notes on this clonotype: The antigen remains unidentified.

Individuals who donated were healthy Caucasians from Russia aged about 6 to 90. Whole-study results and caveats: Compared with aged donors, long-lived donors showed fewer expanded clones, suggesting selection.

Alongside a J-beta primer mix, a sample-barcoded 5' primer served in a second PCR lasting about 6 to 12 cycles. TCRdb fed the 5' RACE reads into MiXCR, producing one record per CDR3 protein. This table holds around 780,000 distinct CDR3 sequences, about a quarter found once. Germline V gives CDR1 SNHLY, CDR2 FYNNEI. The CDR3 extends over 14 amino acids. V lost 8 bases and J lost 0, with 14 bases in between. These data were also filed under a second study, of T cells of mothers and their children. That paper adds: Material was donated by three healthy Caucasian mothers and their six children.

The origin of this receptor is a boy younger than 18 in good health. J is TRBJ2-7 and V is TRBV2, with D perhaps matching TRBD1 (5 bases). The sequencing input was blood. CDR3 loop: CASGAGSLSYEQYF. CDR3 bases: TGTGCCAGCGGGGCAGGTTCCCTCTCCTACGAGCAGTACTTC.